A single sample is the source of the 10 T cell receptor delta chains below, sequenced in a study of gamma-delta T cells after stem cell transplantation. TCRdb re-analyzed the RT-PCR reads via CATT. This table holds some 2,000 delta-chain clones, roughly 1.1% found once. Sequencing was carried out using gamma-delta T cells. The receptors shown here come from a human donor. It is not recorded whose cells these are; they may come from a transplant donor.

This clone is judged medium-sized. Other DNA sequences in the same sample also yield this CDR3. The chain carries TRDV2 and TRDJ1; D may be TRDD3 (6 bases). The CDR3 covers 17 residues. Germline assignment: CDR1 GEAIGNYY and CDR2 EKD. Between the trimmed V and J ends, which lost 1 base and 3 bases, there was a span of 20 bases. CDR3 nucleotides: TGTGCCTGTGACACGGTGGGGGGTCCGCGTAGGTCCGATAAACTCATCTTT. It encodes CACDTVGGPRRSDKLIF.

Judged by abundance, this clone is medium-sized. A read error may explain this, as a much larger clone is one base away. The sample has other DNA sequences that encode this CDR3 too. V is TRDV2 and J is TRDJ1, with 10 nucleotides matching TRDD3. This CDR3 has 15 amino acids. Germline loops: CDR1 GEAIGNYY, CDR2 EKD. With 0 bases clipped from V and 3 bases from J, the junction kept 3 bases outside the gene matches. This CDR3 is CACDTVGGYSDKLIF. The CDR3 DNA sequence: TGTGCCTGTGACACCGTTGGGGGATACTCCGATAAACTCATCTTT.

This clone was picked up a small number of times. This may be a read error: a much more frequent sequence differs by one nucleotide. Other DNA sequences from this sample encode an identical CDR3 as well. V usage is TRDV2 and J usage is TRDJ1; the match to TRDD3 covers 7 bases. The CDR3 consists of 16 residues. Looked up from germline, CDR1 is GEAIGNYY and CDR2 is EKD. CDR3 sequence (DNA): TGCGCCTGTGACGGGCTGGGGGTTTCGTACACCGATAAACTCATCTTT. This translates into CACDGLGVSYTDKLIF.

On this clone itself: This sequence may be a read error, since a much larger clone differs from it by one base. CDR3 region: CACDTAGGLGDNLGAEKLIF. CDR3 DNA: TGTGCCTGTGACACCGCAGGAGGACTGGGGGATAACTTAGGAGCGGAGAAACTCATCTTT. The J gene is TRDJ1, the V gene TRDV2; 11 bases align to TRDD3. Germline V gene sequence: CDR1 GEAIGNYY, CDR2 EKD. The CDR3 is made up of 20 amino acids. V trimming: 0 bases; J trimming: 8 bases; junction bases outside the gene matches: 22.

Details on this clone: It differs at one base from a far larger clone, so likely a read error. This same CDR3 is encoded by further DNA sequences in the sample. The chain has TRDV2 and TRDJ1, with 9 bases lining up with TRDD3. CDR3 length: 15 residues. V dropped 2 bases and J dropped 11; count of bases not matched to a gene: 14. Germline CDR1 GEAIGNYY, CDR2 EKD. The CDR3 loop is CACDRVGDTTGTLIF. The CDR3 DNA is TGTGCCTGTGACAGAGTCGGGGATACGACGGGAACGCTCATCTTT.

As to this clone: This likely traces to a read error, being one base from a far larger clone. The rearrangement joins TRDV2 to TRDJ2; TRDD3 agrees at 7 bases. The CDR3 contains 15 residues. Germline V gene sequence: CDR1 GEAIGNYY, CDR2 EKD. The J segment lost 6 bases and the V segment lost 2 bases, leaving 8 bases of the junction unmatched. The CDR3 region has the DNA TGTGCCTGTGACATCCTGGGGGCGACCTCAGCACAACTCTTCTTT. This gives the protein CACDILGATSAQLFF.

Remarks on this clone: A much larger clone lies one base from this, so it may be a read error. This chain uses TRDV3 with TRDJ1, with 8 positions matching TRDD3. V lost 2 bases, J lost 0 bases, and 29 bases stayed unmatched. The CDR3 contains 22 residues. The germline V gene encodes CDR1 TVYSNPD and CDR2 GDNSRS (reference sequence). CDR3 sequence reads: CAFSHATLGATSDSEYTDKLIF. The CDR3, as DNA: TGTGCCTTTTCACATGCCACACTGGGGGCTACATCCGATTCGGAGTACACCGATAAACTCATCTTT. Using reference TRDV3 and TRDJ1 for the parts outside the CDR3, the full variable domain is CDKVTQSSPDQTVASGSEVVLLCTYDTVYSNPDLFWYRIRPDYSFQFVFYGDNSRSEGADFTQGRFSVKHILTQKAFHLVISPVRTEDSATYYCAFSHATLGATSDSEYTDKLIFGKGTRVTVEP.

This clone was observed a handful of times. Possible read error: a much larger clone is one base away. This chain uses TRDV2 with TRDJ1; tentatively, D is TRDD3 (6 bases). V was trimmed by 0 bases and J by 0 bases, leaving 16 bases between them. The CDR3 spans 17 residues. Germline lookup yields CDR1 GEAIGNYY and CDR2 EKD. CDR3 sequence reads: CACDTLGGAPYTDKLIF. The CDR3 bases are TGTGCCTGTGACACCTTGGGGGGGGCACCGTACACCGATAAACTCATCTTT.

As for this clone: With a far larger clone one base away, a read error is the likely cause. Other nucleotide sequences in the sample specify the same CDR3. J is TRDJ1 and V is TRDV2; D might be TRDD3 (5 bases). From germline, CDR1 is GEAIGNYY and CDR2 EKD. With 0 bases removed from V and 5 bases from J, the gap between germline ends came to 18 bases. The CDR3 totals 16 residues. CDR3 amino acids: CACDTLGDRIKDKLIF. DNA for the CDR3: TGTGCCTGTGACACCCTGGGAGATAGAATTAAGGATAAACTCATCTTT.

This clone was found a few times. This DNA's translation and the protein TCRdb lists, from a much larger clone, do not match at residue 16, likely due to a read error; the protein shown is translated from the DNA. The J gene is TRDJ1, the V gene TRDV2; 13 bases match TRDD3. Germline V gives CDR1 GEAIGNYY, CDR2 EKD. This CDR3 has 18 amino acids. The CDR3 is CACDPVLGDTQYTDKPIF. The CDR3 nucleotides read TGTGCCTGTGACCCCGTACTGGGGGATACGCAGTACACCGATAAACCCATCTTT.